The 19 T cell receptor beta chains below all came from one sample that was sequenced in a study of cytomegalovirus exposure and HLA in healthy donors. TCRdb's table, derived via immunoSEQ multiplex PCR, lists solely in-frame clones and lacks some. The sample consists of 89,000 or so clones, roughly 92% of them appearing once. The sample was PBMCs. These receptors all come from a woman aged 25 to 39 in good health and CMV-seropositive.

This chain joins TRBV15 and TRBJ2-4; 11 nucleotides align to TRBD2. Per the germline V gene, CDR1 is LNHNV and CDR2 is YYDKDF (reference sequence). CDR3 length equals 15 residues. With V trimmed by 0 bases and J by 7 bases, 2 bases remained unmatched. In nucleotides, the CDR3 is TGTGCCACCAGCAGAGAGACTAGCGGGAACAACATTCAGTACTTC. Translating gives CATSRETSGNNIQYF.

This rearrangement joins TRBV19 to TRBJ1-3; TRBD1 aligns across 7 bases. The V segment lost 9 bases and the J segment 0 bases; nucleotides outside the gene matches: 8. The CDR3 is 15 amino acids. From germline, CDR1 is LNHDA and CDR2 SQIVND (reference sequence). The CDR3 DNA sequence: TGTGCCAGCCATAGGGGACAGTCCTCTGGAAACACCATATATTTT. Translating gives CASHRGQSSGNTIYF.

This clone was seen a single time. The chain uses TRBV5-4 and TRBJ2-5, with a possible D match to TRBD1 (7 bases). The germline gives CDR1 SGHNT, CDR2 YYREEE (reference sequence). V gave up 0 bases and J gave up 4 bases, with 16 bases separating them. The CDR3 runs 16 residues. Written as DNA, the CDR3 is TGTGCCAGCAGCTTGGCAGGGGGGACAAATGGAGAGACCCAGTACTTC. It translates to CASSLAGGTNGETQYF.

This clone was counted once. The chain has TRBV28 and TRBJ2-2; 7 bases match TRBD2. V dropped 2 bases and J dropped 2; count of bases not matched to a gene: 8. Germline V lookup: CDR1 MDHEN, CDR2 SYDVKM. This CDR3 has 17 amino acids. CDR3 sequence (DNA): TGTGCCAGCAGTTTACGGAGGCTAGCGGACAACACCGGGGAGCTGTTTTTT. Amino acids: CASSLRRLADNTGELFF.

The rearrangement links TRBV27 to TRBJ2-3; D is unresolved. V lost 6 bases and J lost 2, with 9 bases in between. The CDR3 extends over 13 amino acids. Germline V lookup: CDR1 MNHEY, CDR2 SMNVEV (reference sequence). CDR3 sequence (DNA): TGTGCCAGCAGACTATCAAACACAGATACGCAGTATTTT. As protein: CASRLSNTDTQYF.

The V gene is TRBV30, the J gene TRBJ1-5, with D tentatively TRBD1 (6 bases). The CDR3 runs to 14 residues. V lost 2 bases and J lost 4, with 12 bases in between. Germline V gene sequence: CDR1 GTSNPN, CDR2 SVGIG (reference sequence). DNA of the CDR3: TGTGCCTGGAGTCGGTGGACAGATAATCAGCCCCAGCATTTT. It translates to CAWSRWTDNQPQHF.

The chain is built from TRBV28 and TRBJ2-2; D might be TRBD1 (5 bases). Germline V gene lookup returns CDR1 MDHEN and CDR2 SYDVKM. Trimming shortened V by 5 bases and J by 8 bases, and 18 bases separated the two germline ends. The length of the CDR3 is 15 residues. In DNA, the CDR3 is TGTGCCAGCAGTCCCCTCGGAGACAGAGATGGGGAGCTGTTTTTT. It encodes CASSPLGDRDGELFF.

The chain joins TRBV6-5 to TRBJ1-5, with unresolved D. The CDR3 runs to 13 residues. The germline V gene encodes CDR1 MNHEY and CDR2 SVGAGI. The germline V and J ends were trimmed by 2 bases and 9 bases, with 11 bases remaining between them. CDR3 residues: CASSYRPVGPQHF. The CDR3 nucleotides are TGTGCCAGCAGTTACCGCCCGGTCGGGCCCCAGCATTTT.

The chain has TRBV28 and TRBJ2-7; a possible D gene is TRBD1 (6 bases). The V end lost 10 bases, the J end lost 6 bases, and 25 bases lay between the germline ends. Germline V CDR1 and CDR2: MDHEN, SYDVKM. The CDR3 length is 15 residues. CDR3 in DNA: TGTGCCATCCGAACAGGGACCCAACTTCTTTCCGAGCAGTACTTC. Protein sequence: CAIRTGTQLLSEQYF.

V gene TRBV14 combines with J gene TRBJ2-7; TRBD2 aligns across 12 bases. Looked up from germline, CDR1 is SGHDN and CDR2 is FVKESK. V was pared by 9 bases and J by 4 bases, with 4 bases of the junction left unmatched. The CDR3 has 13 residues. The CDR3 region has the DNA TGTGCCAGTAGACTAGCGGGAGTTTACGAGCAGTACTTC. Its protein is CASRLAGVYEQYF. Combining the CDR3 with reference TRBV14 and TRBJ2-7 gives the whole variable domain EAGVTQFPSHSVIEKGQTVTLRCDPISGHDNLYWYRRVMGKEIKFLLHFVKESKQDESGMPNNRFLAERTGGTYSTLKVQPAELEDSGVYFCASRLAGVYEQYFGPGTRLTVT.

The chain couples TRBV29-1 to TRBJ1-1, with TRBD1 matching 9 bases. This CDR3 has 13 residues. With 6 bases clipped from V and 1 base from J, the junction kept 3 bases outside the gene matches. Germline V gene lookup returns CDR1 SQVTM and CDR2 ANQGSEA. The CDR3 bases are TGCAGCGTCGGACAGGGGAAGAACACTGAAGCTTTCTTT. This sequence encodes CSVGQGKNTEAFF.

This rearrangement joins TRBV7-2 to TRBJ2-1; tentative D call: TRBD2 (5 bases). Trimming left V 5 bases short and J 3 bases short, with 8 bases between. Germline V gene lookup returns CDR1 SGHTA and CDR2 FQGNSA. This CDR3 is built from 13 residues. This chain's CDR3 is CASSVSGYNEQFF. DNA of the CDR3: TGTGCCAGCAGCGTAAGCGGCTACAATGAGCAGTTCTTC.

The rearrangement uses TRBV15 and TRBJ1-3; no reliable D call. The CDR3 is 13 residues long. Per germline, CDR1 LNHNV and CDR2 YYDKDF (reference sequence). V was trimmed by 3 bases and J by 5 bases, leaving 8 bases between them. As DNA, the CDR3 is TGTGCCACCAGCAGGGGAGGAAGAAACACCATATATTTT. Translated, it gives CATSRGGRNTIYF.

The genes are TRBV7-9 and TRBJ2-7; D not resolved. The V end lost 1 base, the J end lost 4 bases, and 8 bases lay between the germline ends. CDR1 is SEHNR, CDR2 FQNEAQ, per germline (reference sequence). CDR3 length: 13 amino acids. The CDR3 DNA is TGTGCCAGCAGCTTAGACGGAGTTTACGAGCAGTACTTC. Translating it yields CASSLDGVYEQYF.

The V and J genes are TRBV28 and TRBJ2-4; D perhaps matches TRBD2 (5 bases). Trimming removed 6 bases from V and 1 base from J, with 13 bases in between. CDR1 and CDR2 from the germline V gene are MDHEN and SYDVKM. CDR3 length equals 15 residues. CDR3 bases: TGTGCCAGCAGGCACGGGGTGGGGGCCAAAAACATTCAGTACTTC. This gives the protein CASRHGVGAKNIQYF.

The CDR3 DNA reads as TGTGCCAGCAGTTACTCGATTGAGGGAGGCTACACCTTC. Translation gives CASSYSIEGGYTF. The rearrangement joins TRBV6-6 to TRBJ1-2, with D hard to call. Per the germline V gene, CDR1 is MNHNY and CDR2 is SVGAGI (reference sequence). V was shortened by 0 bases and J by 8 bases, with 10 bases between the two germline ends. The CDR3 is made up of 13 amino acids.

The chain combines TRBV2 with TRBJ2-7; weak D call: TRBD2 (6 bases). Germline-derived CDR1 and CDR2 are SNHLY and FYNNEI. The V and J ends lost 7 bases and 6 bases respectively, with 22 bases between them. The CDR3 runs 15 residues. The CDR3 sequence is CASTKDSGEGLEQYF. CDR3 DNA sequence: TGTGCCAGCACCAAGGATAGCGGCGAGGGGCTCGAGCAGTACTTC.

This chain uses TRBV29-1 with TRBJ2-7; 13 bases are shared with TRBD2. Trimming cost V 7 bases and J 3 bases; bases outside gene matches: 6. This CDR3 region has 14 residues. Germline V lookup: CDR1 SQVTM, CDR2 ANQGSEA. This CDR3 is CSAKGLAGFYEQYF. CDR3 nucleotides: TGCAGCGCCAAGGGACTAGCGGGATTCTACGAGCAGTACTTC.

The chain recombines TRBV14 with TRBJ2-5; 8 bases match TRBD2. Trimming removed 5 bases from V and 1 base from J; junction bases left unmatched: 9. In germline, CDR1 is SGHDN, CDR2 FVKESK. CDR3 length: 16 amino acids. DNA of the CDR3: TGTGCCAGCAGCAACCCTGAAGCGGGAGTCCAAGAGACCCAGTACTTC. As protein: CASSNPEAGVQETQYF.